This note documents a single TCR beta chain sequence. A much more abundant neighbour one base away suggests this may be a read error. Germline-derived CDR1 and CDR2 are SEHNR and FQNEAQ (reference sequence). V lost 8 bases, J lost 5 bases, and 9 bases lay in between. The CDR3 has 12 amino acids. The naive CD8 libraries originated from between about 18,000 and 1,000,000 sorted cells and drew on 10%, 30% or 50% RNA. In the sort, naive CD8 T cells were defined as CD8+CD4-CCR7+CD45RA+. TCR libraries were built in bulk with a published protocol and specific TCR primers. Each CDR3 protein is one row after TCRdb ran MiXCR on the PCR reads. The table has some 580,000 distinct CDR3 sequences, roughly 27% seen once. This specimen belongs to a study of molecular identifiers for immune sequencing clone quantification.

The J gene is TRBJ2-2, the V gene TRBV7-9, with unresolved D. The source material was naive CD8+ T cells from blood, with Jurkat cell RNA spiked in. Sample subset: FACS-sorted CD8+CD4-CCR7+CD45RA+ naive T cells. The clonotype comes from a human donor in good health. Some libraries in this study had Jurkat cell RNA spiked in. In DNA, the CDR3 is TGTGCCAGCGGCTCCCTAACCGGGGAGCTGTTTTTT. It encodes CASGSLTGELFF.